The TCR beta chain under discussion was sequenced for a study of blood T cells in healthy people across ages. V shed 3 bases and J shed 5 bases, with 8 bases lying between them. The CDR3 spans 13 residues. The germline CDR1 and CDR2 sequences are LNHDA and SQIVND (reference sequence). A J-beta primer mix and a sample-barcoded 5' primer were used in a second PCR of roughly 6 to 11 cycles. MiXCR, applied by TCRdb to the 5' RACE reads, yields one record per CDR3 protein. The repertoire has under 950,000 distinct CDR3 sequences, about a fifth of them found once; the top ten carry approximately 20%. This clonotype was observed a few times.

The specimen sequenced was blood. This TCR was recovered from a man between 65 and 79 years old in good health. The chain employs TRBV19 and TRBJ2-1; D is unclear. The CDR3 DNA is TGTGCCAGTAGTATTTCACTCAACAATGAGCAGTTCTTC. Protein sequence: CASSISLNNEQFF.